One sample yielded the 19 T cell receptor beta chains listed below, sequenced in a study of T-cell reconstitution after alpha-beta-depleted transplantation in children. Researchers prepared the TCRbeta library using unique molecular identifiers, the study reports. TCRdb passed the PCR reads through MiXCR, listing each CDR3 protein once. The data show 200,000 to 300,000 distinct CDR3 sequences, roughly 26% seen once. Sequencing used PBMCs, obtained before TCRalphabeta/CD19-depleted stem cell transplant. These receptors were collected from a girl aged 2 to 10 with Fanconi anemia, due to receive a stem cell transplant.

The chain uses TRBV12-3 or TRBV12-4 and TRBJ2-1; possible D gene TRBD1, 5 bases. The CDR3 extends over 14 amino acids. V lost 3 bases and J 6 bases, leaving 12 bases between the germline ends. The CDR3 protein is CASSFKQASNEQFF. DNA of the CDR3: TGTGCCAGCAGTTTTAAACAGGCAAGCAATGAGCAGTTCTTC.

The J gene is TRBJ1-4, the V gene TRBV7-9, with 7 bases identical to TRBD1. The length of the CDR3 is 15 residues. The junction had 5 bases not matched to a gene; V was cut back by 2 bases and J by 5 bases. Germline CDR1 SEHNR, CDR2 FQNEAQ (reference sequence). For the CDR3, the DNA is TGTGCCAGCAGCTTACGCGGGACAGAGAATGAAAAACTGTTTTTT. It is translated as CASSLRGTENEKLFF. The full variable domain, completed using reference TRBV7-9 and TRBJ1-4, is DTGVSQNPRHKITKRGQNVTFRCDPISEHNRLYWYRQTLGQGPEFLTYFQNEAQLEKSRLLSDRFSAERPKGSFSTLEIQRTEQGDSAMYLCASSLRGTENEKLFFGSGTQLSVL.

This sequence joins TRBV5-5 and TRBJ2-5; TRBD1 aligns across 8 bases. The CDR3 has 15 residues. The V segment lost 0 bases and the J segment 1 base; nucleotides outside the gene matches: 2. Germline V gene lookup returns CDR1 SGHKS and CDR2 YYEKEE (reference sequence). The CDR3 spells CASSLATGGQETQYF. In nucleotides, the CDR3 is TGTGCCAGCAGCTTGGCCACAGGGGGCCAAGAGACCCAGTACTTC.

This clonotype was counted many times. The J gene is TRBJ2-1, the V gene TRBV6-5, with D possibly called TRBD1 or TRBD2 (5 bases each). V lost 0 bases to trimming and J lost 7 bases, with 7 bases between them. CDR3 length equals 13 residues. Germline CDR1 and CDR2: MNHEY and SVGAGI. The CDR3 sequence is CASSYSEGNEQFF. The CDR3 DNA is TGTGCCAGCAGTTACTCTGAGGGGAATGAGCAGTTCTTC.

The rearrangement joins TRBV11-2 to TRBJ2-2; D might be TRBD2 (5 bases). V lost 1 base and J lost 3, with 9 bases in between. Germline values: CDR1 SGHAT, CDR2 FQNNGV. The CDR3 runs to 15 residues. The DNA of the CDR3 is TGTGCCAGCAGCTTAGTTGTCGGGGACACCGGGGAGCTGTTTTTT. It encodes CASSLVVGDTGELFF. The full variable domain, in which reference TRBV11-2 and TRBJ2-2 provide the parts outside the CDR3, is EAGVAQSPRYKIIEKRQSVAFWCNPISGHATLYWYQQILGQGPKLLIQFQNNGVVDDSQLPKDRFSAERLKGVDSTLKIQPAKLEDSAVYLCASSLVVGDTGELFFGEGSRLTVL.

This clonotype was observed a handful of times. The chain uses TRBV20-1 and TRBJ2-2; 9 bases line up with TRBD1. The CDR3 is 17 amino acids. The ends lost 5 bases at V and 2 bases at J; junction bases unmatched: 12. In germline, CDR1 is DFQATT, CDR2 SNEGSKA (reference sequence). The CDR3 region is CSAYYLGTGLNTGELFF. DNA for the CDR3: TGCAGTGCTTATTACCTAGGGACAGGGCTCAACACCGGGGAGCTGTTTTTT.

This clonotype came up a few times. The chain joins TRBV20-1 to TRBJ2-5, with unresolved D. CDR3 length: 11 amino acids. In germline, CDR1 is DFQATT, CDR2 SNEGSKA (reference sequence). V was clipped by 3 bases and J by 5 bases, with 7 bases between them. CDR3 protein: CSASPSETQYF. For the CDR3, the DNA is TGCAGTGCTAGTCCTTCCGAGACCCAGTACTTC.

This clonotype appeared many times. V is TRBV4-2 and J is TRBJ2-7; 7 bases match TRBD2. CDR1 LGHNA and CDR2 YNFKEQ come from the germline V gene. CDR3 size: 15 residues. Trimming removed 0 bases from V and 0 bases from J; junction bases left unmatched: 2. The CDR3 loop reads CASSQEWGGSYEQYF. CDR3 in DNA: TGTGCCAGCAGCCAAGAGTGGGGGGGCTCCTACGAGCAGTACTTC.

This clonotype was counted at least ten times. The V and J genes are TRBV25-1 and TRBJ2-1; 7 bases match TRBD2. Unmatched junction bases numbered 8, after V lost 3 bases and J lost 9 bases. This CDR3 is 14 amino acids long. Germline CDR1 MGHDK, CDR2 SYGVNS. This CDR3 is CASSELSGKGEQFF. CDR3 coding DNA: TGTGCCAGCAGTGAGTTAAGCGGGAAAGGTGAGCAGTTCTTC. The whole variable domain, remainder taken from reference TRBV25-1 and TRBJ2-1, is EADIYQTPRYLVIGTGKKITLECSQTMGHDKMYWYQQDPGMELHLIHYSYGVNSTEKGDLSSESTVSRIRTEHFPLTLESARPSHTSQYLCASSELSGKGEQFFGPGTRLTVL.

This clonotype occurred many times. This chain uses TRBV5-4 with TRBJ2-7; D perhaps matches TRBD1 (5 bases). Germline lookup yields CDR1 SGHNT and CDR2 YYREEE (reference sequence). The CDR3 spans 14 residues. V was trimmed by 4 bases and J by 0 bases, leaving 11 bases between them. The chain's CDR3 is CASSPRQSSYEQYF. CDR3 in DNA: TGTGCCAGCAGCCCTAGACAGTCCTCCTACGAGCAGTACTTC.

The chain combines TRBV7-2 with TRBJ2-2; D perhaps matches TRBD2 (6 bases). V lost 5 bases and J 4 bases, leaving 17 bases between the germline ends. The CDR3 has 16 amino acids. Looked up from germline, CDR1 is SGHTA and CDR2 is FQGNSA. CDR3 in amino acids: CASSQFGGSGTGELFF. Here the CDR3 DNA reads TGTGCCAGCAGCCAATTCGGGGGATCCGGCACCGGGGAGCTGTTTTTT.

The rearrangement joins TRBV6-2 or TRBV6-3 to TRBJ2-1, with TRBD2 as a possible D gene (6 bases). The V and J ends lost 2 bases and 4 bases respectively, with 12 bases between them. The V gene's germline CDR1 is MNHEY and CDR2 SVGEGT. This CDR3 is 15 amino acids long. This chain's CDR3 is CASSYAGTLYNEQFF. The CDR3 DNA follows: TGTGCCAGCAGTTACGCCGGGACTCTTTACAATGAGCAGTTCTTC.

The chain links TRBV7-6 to TRBJ2-1; the D gene is possibly TRBD1 (5 bases). Germline CDR1 reads SGHVS; CDR2 reads FNYEAQ. V was pared by 5 bases and J by 8 bases, with 10 bases between. This CDR3 region has 12 residues. The CDR3 DNA reads as TGTGCCAGCAGCAAAAGGGGCGATGAGCAGTTCTTC. It yields the protein CASSKRGDEQFF.

This clonotype was seen more than once but under ten times. The V gene is TRBV27, the J gene TRBJ2-5; D gene unclear. Per germline, CDR1 MNHEY and CDR2 SMNVEV (reference sequence). V was trimmed by 5 bases and J by 5 bases, leaving 21 bases between them. CDR3 size: 16 residues. For the CDR3, the DNA is TGTGCCAGCAGTCCGATCGATTCCACATGGCAGGAGACCCAGTACTTC. Its translation: CASSPIDSTWQETQYF.

The gene calls are TRBV5-1 and TRBJ2-2; a possible D gene is TRBD2 (5 bases). The CDR3 covers 16 residues. Trimming left V 0 bases short and J 6 bases short, with 15 bases between. CDR1 SGHRS and CDR2 YFSETQ come from the germline V gene. The CDR3 DNA reads TGCGCCAGCAGCTTGGATAGCCTAGCCGGGCCCGGGGAGCTGTTTTTT. Amino acids: CASSLDSLAGPGELFF.

This clonotype was seen at least ten times. This chain joins TRBV29-1 and TRBJ2-1, with D tentatively TRBD2 (6 bases). The germline gives CDR1 SQVTM, CDR2 ANQGSEA. Trimming took off 3 bases at V and 6 bases at J, with 12 bases between the two ends. This CDR3 region has 13 residues. The CDR3 DNA sequence: TGCAGCGTTGATGCCGGGAGCCTCAATGAGCAGTTCTTC. Residues: CSVDAGSLNEQFF.

This clonotype was observed many times. The chain carries TRBV3-1 and TRBJ2-7; D is unresolved. V shed 3 bases and J shed 4 bases, with 7 bases lying between them. CDR3 size: 12 residues. Per the germline V gene, CDR1 is LGHDT and CDR2 is YNNKEL (reference sequence). The CDR3 here is CASSHVPYEQYF. Here the CDR3 DNA reads TGTGCCAGCAGCCACGTACCGTACGAGCAGTACTTC.

The chain links TRBV7-8 to TRBJ1-6; D not resolved. Germline values: CDR1 SGHVS, CDR2 FQNEAQ. CDR3 length: 19 amino acids. Deletions cut 3 bases from V and 1 base from J, with 19 bases between. As DNA, the CDR3 is TGTGCCAGCAGCTTCAAAAGGTCTCAGGCTAGGTCCTATAATTCACCCCTCCACTTT. This sequence encodes CASSFKRSQARSYNSPLHF.

The J gene is TRBJ2-7, the V gene TRBV28, with D possibly called TRBD1 or TRBD2 (6 bases each). The length of the CDR3 is 14 residues. The ends were cut back, 7 bases at V and 3 bases at J, with 16 bases in the middle. In germline, CDR1 is MDHEN, CDR2 SYDVKM. The CDR3 protein is CASTLQGRNYEQYF. The CDR3 DNA reads as TGTGCCAGCACCTTGCAGGGGAGGAACTACGAGCAGTACTTC. The entire variable domain, with the rest obtained from reference TRBV28 and TRBJ2-7, is as follows: DVKVTQSSRYLVKRTGEKVFLECVQDMDHENMFWYRQDPGLGLRLIYFSYDVKMKEKGDIPEGYSVSREKKERFSLILESASTNQTSMYLCASTLQGRNYEQYFGPGTRLTVT.